The 27 T cell receptor beta chains below all came from one sample that was sequenced in a study of blood T cell repertoires in COVID-19. TCRdb's copy holds only in-frame clones and misses some; the assay was immunoSEQ multiplex PCR. The repertoire consists of more than 100,000 clones, with approximately 83% occurring once and the leading ten covering around 4.5%. Material for sequencing was peripheral blood. These receptors all stem from a woman aged 70-85 years with acute or convalescent COVID-19.

CDR3 in amino acids: CASSQAGTSSVGTDTQYF. The CDR3 DNA reads as TGTGCCAGCAGCCAAGCCGGGACTAGCTCCGTTGGCACAGATACGCAGTATTTT. The J gene is TRBJ2-3, the V gene TRBV4-2; 9 nucleotides agree with TRBD2. V shed 1 base, J shed 1 base, and the junction held 9 bases outside the gene matches. This CDR3 is 18 amino acids long. Per the germline V gene, CDR1 is LGHNA and CDR2 is YNFKEQ.

The DNA for the CDR3 is TGTGCCAGCAGGGGGACCCGGGAGGAAAAACTGTTTTTT. Its protein is CASRGTREEKLFF. The chain links TRBV2 to TRBJ1-4; D might be TRBD1 (5 bases). The CDR3 loop spans 13 amino acids. V shed 6 bases and J shed 8 bases, with 13 bases lying between them. Germline V gene lookup returns CDR1 SNHLY and CDR2 FYNNEI. Drawing the rest from reference TRBV2 and TRBJ1-4, the complete variable domain is EPEVTQTPSHQVTQMGQEVILRCVPISNHLYFYWYRQILGQKVEFLVSFYNNEISEKSEIFDDQFSVERPDGSNFTLKIRSTKLEDSAMYFCASRGTREEKLFFGSGTQLSVL.

The rearrangement joins TRBV7-8 to TRBJ1-3; 8 positions match TRBD1. V shed 3 bases, J shed 2 bases, and the junction held 3 bases outside the gene matches. Germline CDR1 reads SGHVS; CDR2 reads FQNEAQ. This CDR3 has 15 residues. In DNA, the CDR3 is TGTGCCAGCAGCTTGTTGACAGGGGCTGGAAACACCATATATTTT. Translation gives CASSLLTGAGNTIYF.

V gene TRBV30 combines with J gene TRBJ1-1, with D perhaps TRBD1 (6 bases). Trimming took off 0 bases at V and 4 bases at J, with 9 bases between the two ends. Germline V gene data show CDR1 as GTSNPN and CDR2 as SVGIG (reference sequence). This CDR3 region has 13 residues. This CDR3 reads CAWSVRGGTEAFF. The CDR3 nucleotides read TGTGCCTGGAGTGTACGAGGGGGCACTGAAGCTTTCTTT.

Only one count was recorded for this clone. This rearrangement joins TRBV7-9 to TRBJ1-6; D is uncertain. Germline V CDR1 and CDR2: SEHNR, FQNEAQ (reference sequence). The V gene lost 1 base and the J gene lost 7 bases, with 14 bases spanning the gap. This CDR3 spans 16 amino acids. CDR3 DNA: TGTGCCAGCAGCTTAGTTATGGGCAGACTAAATTCACCCCTCCACTTT. Translating it yields CASSLVMGRLNSPLHF.

The chain couples TRBV13 to TRBJ2-1; D perhaps matches TRBD1 (6 bases). This CDR3 has 14 amino acids. Germline loops: CDR1 PRHDT, CDR2 FYEKMQ (reference sequence). With 5 bases removed from V and 6 bases from J, the gap between germline ends came to 14 bases. In DNA form, the CDR3 reads TGTGCCAGCAGCAAACAGGGTCTTGGCAATGAGCAGTTCTTC. It specifies CASSKQGLGNEQFF.

This clone appeared a single time. This rearrangement joins TRBV24-1 to TRBJ2-2; TRBD2 matches at 8 bases. CDR1 KGHDR and CDR2 SFDVKD come from the germline V gene. The CDR3 covers 18 residues. With V trimmed by 4 bases and J by 5 bases, 14 bases remained unmatched. DNA of the CDR3: TGTGCCACCAGTGACCCTAGGACCGGGGGGGCCGTAACCGGGGAGCTGTTTTTT. Protein sequence: CATSDPRTGGAVTGELFF.

The chain is built from TRBV12-3 or TRBV12-4 and TRBJ2-3; D perhaps matches TRBD2 (6 bases). CDR3 size: 12 residues. Deletions cut 3 bases from V and 6 bases from J, with 7 bases between. The CDR3 DNA reads as TGTGCCAGCAGTTTCGCGGGGGATACGCAGTATTTT. It encodes CASSFAGDTQYF.

The chain recombines TRBV6-6 with TRBJ2-5; TRBD1 matches 7 bases. CDR1 MNHNY and CDR2 SVGAGI come from the germline V gene (reference sequence). This CDR3 region has 14 residues. V lost 7 bases, J lost 4 bases, and 9 bases stayed unmatched. In DNA form, the CDR3 reads TGTGCCAGCACCTACTCCGACAGGGTAGAGACCCAGTACTTC. Translated, it gives CASTYSDRVETQYF.

The chain has TRBV7-2 and TRBJ1-2, with 10 bases aligning to TRBD1. Germline CDR1 is SGHTA and CDR2 is FQGNSA. CDR3 length: 14 residues. The V gene end was trimmed by 5 bases and the J gene end by 6 bases; junction bases not matched to a gene: 6. In DNA form, the CDR3 reads TGTGCCAGCAGCCCGGACAGGGGGAAGGATGGCTACACCTTC. This gives the protein CASSPDRGKDGYTF.

The chain has TRBV5-4 and TRBJ1-2, with D perhaps TRBD1 (5 bases). The CDR3 spans 13 residues. Trimming left V 5 bases short and J 1 base short, with 9 bases between. CDR1 is SGHNT, CDR2 YYREEE, per germline (reference sequence). CDR3 amino acids: CASSNQGNYGYTF. The CDR3 DNA is TGTGCCAGCAGTAATCAGGGTAACTATGGCTACACCTTC.

The chain uses TRBV24-1 and TRBJ1-2; 7 bases agree with TRBD1. This CDR3 comprises 15 residues. Germline V lookup: CDR1 KGHDR, CDR2 SFDVKD. Trimming at V came to 4 bases and at J to 6 bases, leaving 10 bases not matched to a gene. The CDR3 DNA sequence: TGTGCCACCAGTGACCCCCTAGGGACAGTCAATGGCTACACCTTC. Its protein product is CATSDPLGTVNGYTF.

CDR3 loop: CASSRKGVNNQPQHF. The CDR3 region has the DNA TGTGCCAGCAGTCGGAAGGGGGTCAACAATCAGCCCCAGCATTTT. The genes are TRBV6-6 and TRBJ1-5, with a possible D match to TRBD1 (6 bases). This CDR3 comprises 15 residues. V was pared by 5 bases and J by 3 bases, with 14 bases between. Germline V gene data show CDR1 as MNHNY and CDR2 as SVGAGI (reference sequence).

This clone was recorded only once. This chain links TRBV19 with TRBJ1-1, with D uncertain. Trimming cost V 0 bases and J 1 base, with 6 bases left between them. CDR3 size: 14 residues. Germline V gene lookup returns CDR1 LNHDA and CDR2 SQIVND (reference sequence). The CDR3 spells CASSIDRWNTEAFF. In DNA, the CDR3 is TGTGCCAGTAGTATAGATCGGTGGAACACTGAAGCTTTCTTT.

This chain links TRBV5-1 with TRBJ2-1, with D tentatively TRBD2 (7 bases). V was trimmed by 2 bases and J by 5 bases, leaving 11 bases between them. The length of the CDR3 is 14 residues. The germline gives CDR1 SGHRS, CDR2 YFSETQ. The CDR3 loop reads CASSFGGADNEQFF. DNA for the CDR3: TGCGCCAGCAGCTTTGGGGGGGCGGACAATGAGCAGTTCTTC.

The chain employs TRBV6-6 and TRBJ2-5; 8 nucleotides match TRBD2. The length of the CDR3 is 16 residues. CDR1 and CDR2 from the germline V gene are MNHNY and SVGAGI (reference sequence). Losses at the gene ends were 2 bases for V and 0 bases for J; bases not matched to a gene: 5. CDR3 coding DNA: TGTGCCAGCAGTTACCCACCGCGGGGGGACCAAGAGACCCAGTACTTC. As protein: CASSYPPRGDQETQYF.

V usage is TRBV4-3 and J usage is TRBJ2-7; perhaps TRBD1 as D (7 bases). This CDR3 has 13 amino acids. V lost 3 bases and J 6 bases, leaving 12 bases between the germline ends. Germline-derived CDR1 and CDR2 are LGHNA and YSLEER. CDR3 DNA: TGCGCCAGCAGCCAGAACAGGGGAGGCGAGCAGTACTTC. This sequence encodes CASSQNRGGEQYF.

V gene TRBV18 combines with J gene TRBJ1-3; the match to TRBD1 covers 8 bases. With V trimmed by 8 bases and J by 2 bases, 2 bases remained unmatched. The germline gives CDR1 KGHSH, CDR2 LQKENI. The CDR3 contains 13 residues. CDR3 sequence reads: CASTDRAGNTIYF. In DNA, the CDR3 is TGTGCCAGCACGGACAGGGCTGGAAACACCATATATTTT.

V is TRBV4-3 and J is TRBJ2-5; 7 positions agree with TRBD1. This CDR3 comprises 13 residues. Germline-derived CDR1 and CDR2 are LGHNA and YSLEER. V trimming: 6 bases; J trimming: 4 bases; junction bases outside the gene matches: 5. CDR3 coding DNA: TGCGCCAGCAGTAGACAGGGCCGAGAGACCCAGTACTTC. It translates to CASSRQGRETQYF.

CDR3 nucleotides: TGCGCCAGCAGCCAAGGTGGGCCGGGACAGAGGGAAAAACTGTTTTTT. Its protein product is CASSQGGPGQREKLFF. The chain employs TRBV4-1 and TRBJ1-4; 7 bases agree with TRBD1. CDR3 size: 16 residues. Germline CDR1 MGHRA, CDR2 YSYEKL. V gave up 1 base and J gave up 8 bases; unmatched junction bases: 10.

The genes are TRBV7-9 and TRBJ1-3; D is unclear. V dropped 5 bases and J dropped 0 bases, with 11 bases sitting between them. Per germline, CDR1 SEHNR and CDR2 FQNEAQ (reference sequence). The CDR3 contains 15 residues. The CDR3, as DNA: TGTGCCAGCAGCCCTGGACTGAGCTCTGGAAACACCATATATTTT. Translation: CASSPGLSSGNTIYF.

The chain recombines TRBV4-3 with TRBJ2-7, with D possibly being TRBD1 (5 bases). V lost 0 bases to trimming and J lost 3 bases, with 15 bases between them. CDR3 length: 16 amino acids. Germline CDR1 is LGHNA and CDR2 is YSLEER. The CDR3 protein is CASSQDESTGIYEQYF. The CDR3 DNA reads as TGCGCCAGCAGCCAAGATGAGTCCACAGGAATCTACGAGCAGTACTTC.

The chain recombines TRBV11-3 with TRBJ2-5; D perhaps matches TRBD1 (6 bases). The CDR3 covers 14 residues. Germline CDR1 SGHNT, CDR2 YENEEA. V gave up 5 bases and J gave up 4 bases, with 14 bases separating them. The CDR3 sequence is CASSRTTGLETQYF. The CDR3 DNA follows: TGTGCCAGCAGCCGTACTACAGGGCTAGAGACCCAGTACTTC. Drawing the rest from reference TRBV11-3 and TRBJ2-5, the complete variable domain is EAGVVQSPRYKIIEKKQPVAFWCNPISGHNTLYWYLQNLGQGPELLIRYENEEAVDDSQLPKDRFSAERLKGVDSTLKIQPAELGDSAVYLCASSRTTGLETQYFGPGTRLLVL.

The chain recombines TRBV25-1 with TRBJ1-2; 9 bases are a match to TRBD1. This CDR3 comprises 15 residues. V dropped 5 bases and J dropped 8; count of bases not matched to a gene: 12. Germline V gene data show CDR1 as MGHDK and CDR2 as SYGVNS. The CDR3 DNA sequence: TGTGCCAGCAGTCCCGGACAGGGGAGGTCGGAGGGCTACACCTTC. Amino acid sequence: CASSPGQGRSEGYTF.

This clone came up a few times. The chain couples TRBV6-4 to TRBJ2-3; D might be TRBD2 (7 bases). Between the trimmed V and J ends, which lost 3 bases and 4 bases, there was a span of 11 bases. This CDR3 has 14 amino acids. Germline V gene sequence: CDR1 MRHNA, CDR2 SNTAGT. The CDR3 sequence: CASSEGGASDTQYF. CDR3 sequence (DNA): TGTGCCAGCAGTGAAGGGGGGGCGTCAGATACGCAGTATTTT.

In this sample, this clone turned up once. V gene TRBV18 combines with J gene TRBJ2-7; possible D gene TRBD1, 5 bases. Trimming pared 5 bases from V and 2 bases from J, leaving 19 bases between. Germline-derived CDR1 and CDR2 are KGHSH and LQKENI. This CDR3 has 16 residues. CDR3 region: CASSSMQGRRAYEQYF. The DNA for the CDR3 is TGTGCCAGCTCATCAATGCAGGGCAGAAGGGCCTACGAGCAGTACTTC. The variable domain in full, completed from reference TRBV18 and TRBJ2-7, reads NAGVMQNPRHLVRRRGQEARLRCSPMKGHSHVYWYRQLPEEGLKFMVYLQKENIIDESGMPKERFSAEFPKEGPSILRIQQVVRGDSAAYFCASSSMQGRRAYEQYFGPGTRLTVT.

J is TRBJ1-1 and V is TRBV12-3 or TRBV12-4; D unresolved. V was trimmed by 3 bases and J by 0 bases, leaving 5 bases between them. The CDR3 has 13 amino acids. This chain's CDR3 is CASSFLLNTEAFF. The CDR3 DNA reads TGTGCCAGCAGTTTTCTTTTGAACACTGAAGCTTTCTTT.